These 26 T cell receptor beta chains came from one sample sequenced in a study of type 1 and type 2 diabetes patients. Genomic DNA was the PCR template. The TCR beta CDR3 region was amplified using 30 forward and 13 reverse primers. TCRdb itself ran the multiplex PCR reads through MiXCR, one entry per CDR3 protein. This table has some 250,000 distinct CDR3 sequences, around 47% appearing once. Specimen: peripheral blood mononuclear cells (PBMCs). All receptors come from a man aged 18 to 35 with type 2 diabetes.

This clonotype was observed a few times. The chain links TRBV2 to TRBJ1-1; D might be TRBD1 (6 bases). CDR1 and CDR2 (germline): SNHLY, FYNNEI. The CDR3 contains 14 residues. V shed 5 bases and J shed 2 bases, with 12 bases lying between them. The CDR3 spells CASSPQGINTEAFF. The CDR3 nucleotides are TGTGCCAGCAGTCCACAGGGTATAAACACTGAAGCTTTCTTT. Together with reference TRBV2 and TRBJ1-1, the CDR3 gives the full variable domain: EPEVTQTPSHQVTQMGQEVILRCVPISNHLYFYWYRQILGQKVEFLVSFYNNEISEKSEIFDDQFSVERPDGSNFTLKIRSTKLEDSAMYFCASSPQGINTEAFFGQGTRLTVV.

The table lists this clonotype with a few counts. The chain joins TRBV10-3 to TRBJ2-3, with D unclear. Germline V gives CDR1 ENHRY, CDR2 SYGVKD. The CDR3 has 14 amino acids. Trimming removed 6 bases from V and 0 bases from J, with 10 bases in between. CDR3 residues: CAIRRFPSTDTQYF. The CDR3 DNA sequence: TGTGCCATCAGACGGTTCCCTAGCACAGATACGCAGTATTTT.

This clonotype was counted between two and nine times. This chain uses TRBV7-6 with TRBJ2-3; tentatively, D is TRBD1 (5 bases). Trimming stripped 5 bases from V and 0 bases from J, with 18 bases between. The CDR3 covers 17 residues. Germline-derived CDR1 and CDR2 are SGHVS and FNYEAQ. Written as DNA, the CDR3 is TGTGCCAGCAGCCGGACGGCTGAAGGGGCGAGCACAGATACGCAGTATTTT. Translation gives CASSRTAEGASTDTQYF.

A word on this clonotype: A much larger clonotype is one base distant, so this may be a read error. The V call is TRBV10-3, the J call TRBJ1-2; 11 bases match TRBD1. The V gene's germline CDR1 is ENHRY and CDR2 SYGVKD. The CDR3 has 16 amino acids. DNA for the CDR3: TGTGCCATCAGTGAGCACGGGACAGGGGGGAACTATAGCTACACCTTC. Translating it yields CAISEHGTGGNYSYTF.

The chain joins TRBV12-3 or TRBV12-4 to TRBJ2-2; D unresolved. The CDR3 spans 12 residues. V lost 4 bases to trimming and J lost 6 bases, with 6 bases between them. CDR3 DNA sequence: TGTGCCAGCAGTTGGGTGTCCGGGGAGCTGTTTTTT. This codes for CASSWVSGELFF.

The sample holds a few counts of this clonotype. This chain links TRBV20-1 with TRBJ1-4; 9 positions match TRBD1. Germline CDR1 is DFQATT and CDR2 is SNEGSKA (reference sequence). The J segment lost 0 bases and the V segment lost 5 bases, leaving 7 bases of the junction unmatched. The CDR3 covers 16 residues. Here the CDR3 DNA reads TGCAGTGCTCCACCGGGACAGGGAGCAACTAATGAAAAACTGTTTTTT. It is translated as CSAPPGQGATNEKLFF.

This clonotype occurred many times. The chain has TRBV10-3 and TRBJ2-7, with a weak D call TRBD1 (5 bases). V lost 10 bases, J lost 3 bases, and 13 bases lay in between. CDR1 is ENHRY and CDR2 is SYGVKD in the germline V gene. This CDR3 has 12 amino acids. CDR3 nucleotide sequence: TGTGCCACCACGGACATGGACTACGAGCAGTACTTC. Its protein is CATTDMDYEQYF.

V and J are TRBV20-1 and TRBJ2-3, with 12 positions matching TRBD2. CDR1 and CDR2 (germline): DFQATT, SNEGSKA (reference sequence). The CDR3 runs to 15 residues. With 2 bases clipped from V and 5 bases from J, the junction kept 5 bases outside the gene matches. The DNA for the CDR3 is TGCAGTGCTAGATCCCTAGCGGGGGGGCGAGATACGCAGTATTTT. Translating gives CSARSLAGGRDTQYF.

The chain combines TRBV14 with TRBJ1-1; 7 bases agree with TRBD1. V lost 2 bases to trimming and J lost 4 bases; unmatched junction nucleotides: 7. Germline CDR1 is SGHDN and CDR2 is FVKESK. The CDR3 spans 15 residues. In DNA, the CDR3 is TGTGCCAGCAGCCAACAGACAGGGCCGACCACTGAAGCTTTCTTT. This encodes CASSQQTGPTTEAFF.

This chain connects TRBV12-3 or TRBV12-4 to TRBJ1-6; TRBD1 is a possible D gene (6 bases). V shed 6 bases and J shed 9 bases, with 21 bases lying between them. The length of the CDR3 is 16 residues. The CDR3 DNA is TGTGCCAGCAGCTCCGGGACACCTCGCTCCCGTTCACCCCTCCACTTT. Encoded protein: CASSSGTPRSRSPLHF.

This clonotype was found a few times. The chain recombines TRBV12-3 or TRBV12-4 with TRBJ1-6; D is perhaps TRBD1 (6 bases). Trimming removed 3 bases at V and 7 bases at J, with 13 bases between. The CDR3 is made up of 15 amino acids. The CDR3 spells CASSFQGFENSPLHF. Written as DNA, the CDR3 is TGTGCCAGCAGTTTCCAGGGGTTCGAGAATTCACCCCTCCACTTT.

There are a few counts of this clonotype. V and J are TRBV7-6 and TRBJ1-5; 7 bases match TRBD1. V lost 5 bases, J lost 1 base, and 5 bases stayed unmatched. The CDR3 totals 15 residues. The V gene's germline CDR1 is SGHVS and CDR2 FNYEAQ. The CDR3 DNA is TGTGCCAGCAGCCTCGGACAGGCGAGCAATCAGCCCCAGCATTTT. Translating it yields CASSLGQASNQPQHF.

Only a few counts were recorded for this clonotype. The rearrangement uses TRBV7-8 and TRBJ1-2; TRBD1 might be the D (6 bases). This CDR3 comprises 13 residues. V was trimmed by 5 bases and J by 9 bases, leaving 16 bases between them. Germline values: CDR1 SGHVS, CDR2 FQNEAQ. CDR3 sequence (DNA): TGTGCCAGCAGCACGAGCTCGCAGGGGAGCTACACCTTC. This encodes CASSTSSQGSYTF. Combining the CDR3 with reference TRBV7-8 and TRBJ1-2 gives the whole variable domain GAGVSQSPRYKVAKRGQDVALRCDPISGHVSLFWYQQALGQGPEFLTYFQNEAQLDKSGLPSDRFFAERPEGSVSTLKIQRTQQEDSAVYLCASSTSSQGSYTFGSGTRLTVV.

The chain employs TRBV6-1 and TRBJ2-2; 8 bases fit TRBD2. V shed 1 base, J shed 3 bases, and the junction held 1 base outside the gene matches. Germline CDR1 reads MNHNS; CDR2 reads SASEGT. The CDR3 extends over 15 amino acids. Here the CDR3 DNA reads TGTGCCAGCAGTGAAGGCGGGGGGCACACCGGGGAGCTGTTTTTT. Translating it yields CASSEGGGHTGELFF.

The chain employs TRBV7-9 and TRBJ2-3, with TRBD2 matching over 11 bases. The junction had 3 bases not matched to a gene; V was cut back by 6 bases and J by 4 bases. This CDR3 is 14 amino acids long. Per germline, CDR1 SEHNR and CDR2 FQNEAQ (reference sequence). The CDR3 DNA is TGTGCCAGCAGTAGCGGGAGGGTTCCAGATACGCAGTATTTT. Amino acids: CASSSGRVPDTQYF.

The chain has TRBV11-2 and TRBJ1-2; perhaps TRBD1 as D (5 bases). The V end was cut by 2 bases, the J end by 8 bases, with 9 bases between. The CDR3 is made up of 12 amino acids. CDR1 is SGHAT and CDR2 is FQNNGV in the germline V gene. The CDR3 loop reads CASSLTQGGYTF. Written as DNA, the CDR3 is TGTGCCAGCAGCTTAACGCAGGGCGGCTACACCTTC.

This clonotype was counted many times. The genes are TRBV10-1 and TRBJ1-2; TRBD1 agrees at 10 bases. The CDR3 spans 17 residues. After removal of 6 bases from V and 3 bases from J, the junction contained 13 bases not matched to a gene. The germline V gene has CDR1 WNHNN and CDR2 SYGVQD (reference sequence). Written as DNA, the CDR3 is TGCGCCAGCAGACCAAAAGGGGGACAGGGGAAGGACTATGGCTACACCTTC. This encodes CASRPKGGQGKDYGYTF.

This clonotype was detected only a few times. The gene calls are TRBV12-3 or TRBV12-4 and TRBJ2-1; TRBD2 matches 13 bases. V was pared by 5 bases and J by 8 bases, with 12 bases of the junction left unmatched. The length of the CDR3 is 17 residues. The CDR3 protein is CASSNGLAGVQIHEQFF. The CDR3 DNA follows: TGTGCCAGCAGTAACGGACTAGCGGGAGTCCAGATTCATGAGCAGTTCTTC.

This clonotype was seen a few times. The genes are TRBV11-2 and TRBJ2-7; tentative D call: TRBD2 (6 bases). The V gene lost 6 bases and the J gene lost 5 bases, with 14 bases spanning the gap. This CDR3 region has 13 residues. From germline, CDR1 is SGHAT and CDR2 FQNNGV. CDR3 loop: CASSSSVGDEQYF. The DNA for the CDR3 is TGTGCCAGCAGTTCTAGCGTCGGGGACGAGCAGTACTTC.

This clonotype appeared a single time. This clone may be a read error of a much larger clone one base away. The chain employs TRBV2 and TRBJ1-6, with D possibly matching TRBD1 (5 bases). This CDR3 is 13 amino acids long. In germline, CDR1 is SNHLY, CDR2 FYNNEI. Trimming took off 8 bases at V and 7 bases at J, with 12 bases between the two ends. In DNA form, the CDR3 reads TGTGCCAGCGGGGACGGGAGGAATTCACCCCTCCACTTT. It codes for CASGDGRNSPLHF. Full variable domain (rest looked up from reference TRBV2 and TRBJ1-6): EPEVTQTPSHQVTQMGQEVILRCVPISNHLYFYWYRQILGQKVEFLVSFYNNEISEKSEIFDDQFSVERPDGSNFTLKIRSTKLEDSAMYFCASGDGRNSPLHFGNGTRLTVT.

This clonotype appeared a single time. V and J are TRBV6-2 or TRBV6-3 and TRBJ2-1, with 13 positions matching TRBD2. V was clipped by 4 bases and J by 6 bases; unmatched bases: 12. The CDR3 is 18 amino acids. Germline CDR1 MNHEY, CDR2 SVGEGT. CDR3 sequence (DNA): TGTGCCAGCAGTTCACTAGCGGGGGGGCCGAAGGTACGCAATGAGCAGTTCTTC. It is translated as CASSSLAGGPKVRNEQFF.

Regarding this clonotype: A read error may account for a junction end that differs from germline. The CDR3 spells CASNLTQRVFF. In DNA, the CDR3 is TGTGCCAGCAACTTAACACAGAGAGTATTTTTT. The V call is TRBV7-9, the J call TRBJ2-2; D not certain. The CDR3 contains 11 residues. Germline V gene sequence: CDR1 SEHNR, CDR2 FQNEAQ (reference sequence).

In its sample, this clonotype was seen a few times. This chain uses TRBV27 with TRBJ2-2; D not certain. This CDR3 is built from 13 residues. Germline CDR1 reads MNHEY; CDR2 reads SMNVEV (reference sequence). The ends were cut back, 11 bases at V and 0 bases at J, with 10 bases in the middle. DNA for the CDR3: TGTGCCGGCAAAGATACGAACACCGGGGAGCTGTTTTTT. This encodes CAGKDTNTGELFF.

The V gene is TRBV20-1, the J gene TRBJ1-2; D unclear. The CDR3 runs 10 residues. Trimming took off 0 bases at V and 8 bases at J, with 4 bases between the two ends. CDR1 DFQATT and CDR2 SNEGSKA come from the germline V gene (reference sequence). The CDR3 protein is CSAREGGYTF. The CDR3 DNA is TGCAGTGCTAGAGAGGGGGGCTACACCTTC.

The rearrangement links TRBV30 to TRBJ2-6, with a tentative D call TRBD1 (6 bases). Germline CDR1 reads GTSNPN; CDR2 reads SVGIG (reference sequence). Trimming removed 8 bases from V and 1 base from J, with 21 bases in between. This CDR3 is built from 17 residues. The CDR3 nucleotides are TGTGCCAGTAGTATGGGACATAACCTATCTGGGGCCAACGTCCTGACTTTC. This gives the protein CASSMGHNLSGANVLTF.

The J gene is TRBJ1-2, the V gene TRBV6-5; D is ambiguous. The CDR3 loop spans 12 amino acids. Germline-derived CDR1 and CDR2 are MNHEY and SVGAGI. Trimming stripped 6 bases from V and 12 bases from J, with 17 bases between. CDR3 bases: TGTGCCAGCAGATCAGCCGATATGGCTAACACCTTC. Amino acids: CASRSADMANTF.